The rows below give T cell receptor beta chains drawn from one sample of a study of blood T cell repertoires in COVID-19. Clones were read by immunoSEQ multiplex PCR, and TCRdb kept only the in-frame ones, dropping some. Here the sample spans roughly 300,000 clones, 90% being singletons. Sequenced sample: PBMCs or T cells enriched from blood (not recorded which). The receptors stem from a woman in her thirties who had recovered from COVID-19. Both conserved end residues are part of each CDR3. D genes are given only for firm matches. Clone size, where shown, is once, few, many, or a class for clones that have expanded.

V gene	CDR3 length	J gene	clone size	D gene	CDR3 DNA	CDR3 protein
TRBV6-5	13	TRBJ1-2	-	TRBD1	TGTGCCAGCGAACCCGACAGGGACTATGGCTACACCTTC	CASEPDRDYGYTF
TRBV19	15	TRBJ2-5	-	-	TGTGCCAGTACCAGCAGGGGTGATTATCAAGAGACCCAGTACTTC	CASTSRGDYQETQYF
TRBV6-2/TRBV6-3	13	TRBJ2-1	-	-	TGTGCCAGCAGTTACTCGGAGTATGGGGAGCAGTTCTTC	CASSYSEYGEQFF
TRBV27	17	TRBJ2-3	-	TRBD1	TGTGCCAGCAGTCAACTTTTACAGGGGGCGCATGTAGATACGCAGTATTTT	CASSQLLQGAHVDTQYF
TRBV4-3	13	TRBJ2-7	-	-	TGCGCCAGCAGCCAAGATAGAGCATCCGAGCAGTACTTC	CASSQDRASEQYF
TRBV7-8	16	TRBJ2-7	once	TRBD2	TGTGCCAGCAGCTTAGGACTAGCGGATAACTCCTACGAGCAGTACTTC	CASSLGLADNSYEQYF
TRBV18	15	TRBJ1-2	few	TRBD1	TGTGCCAGCTCACAGGGGACAGGGGGAAACTATGGCTACACCTTC	CASSQGTGGNYGYTF
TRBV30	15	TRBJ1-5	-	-	TGTGCCTGGAGTCAATCCCCGGGTAGCAATCAGCCCCAGCATTTT	CAWSQSPGSNQPQHF
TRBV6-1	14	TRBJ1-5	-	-	TGTGCCAGCAGTGAAGCAGGGGCAAGGCAGCCCCAGCATTTT	CASSEAGARQPQHF
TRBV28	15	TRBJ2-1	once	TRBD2	TGTGCCAGCAGTACCTTGAGCGGGAACTACAATGAGCAGTTCTTC	CASSTLSGNYNEQFF
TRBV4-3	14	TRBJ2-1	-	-	TGCGCCAGCAGCCAAGATCGAGTTTACAATGAGCAGTTCTTC	CASSQDRVYNEQFF
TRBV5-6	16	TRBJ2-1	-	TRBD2	TGTGCCAGCAGCTTGGCAGCGGGAGGCTCCTACAATGAGCAGTTCTTC	CASSLAAGGSYNEQFF
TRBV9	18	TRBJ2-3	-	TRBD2	TGTGCCAGCAGCGTAGGGATAGCGGGAGGGGTTCGCCCAGATACGCAGTATTTT	CASSVGIAGGVRPDTQYF
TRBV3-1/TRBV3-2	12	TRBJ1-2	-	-	TGTGCCAGCAGCCAGGACAAATATGGCTACACCTTC	CASSQDKYGYTF
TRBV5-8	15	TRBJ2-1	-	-	TGTGCCAGCAGCTTAGGAGGGAGCTCCTACAATGAGCAGTTCTTC	CASSLGGSSYNEQFF
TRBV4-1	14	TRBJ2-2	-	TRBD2	TGCGCCAGCAGCTCTCTAGCGGGTACCGGGGAGCTGTTTTTT	CASSSLAGTGELFF
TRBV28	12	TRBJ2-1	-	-	TGTGCCAGCAGTTTAGCCTCCGGGGTCCAGTTCTTC	CASSLASGVQFF
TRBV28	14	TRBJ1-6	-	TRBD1	TGTGCCAGCTGCTATAGGACAGGGGCTTCACCCCTCCACTTT	CASCYRTGASPLHF
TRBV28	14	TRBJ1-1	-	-	TGTGCCAGCAGTCTTCCACAGGGATGGACTGAAGCTTTCTTT	CASSLPQGWTEAFF
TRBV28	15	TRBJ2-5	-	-	TGTGCCAGCAATGAGGCGGGGACTGAAGAAGAGACCCAGTACTTC	CASNEAGTEEETQYF
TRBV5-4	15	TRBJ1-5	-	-	TGTGCCAGCAGCTTGTGGGGCGGTAGCAATCAGCCCCAGCATTTT	CASSLWGGSNQPQHF
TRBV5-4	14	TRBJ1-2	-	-	TGTGCCAGCAGCTTGGAGGACAGAAACTATGGCTACACCTTC	CASSLEDRNYGYTF
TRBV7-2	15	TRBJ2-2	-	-	TGTGCCAGCAGCTTAAATCTCCGGGGCACCGGGGAGCTGTTTTTT	CASSLNLRGTGELFF
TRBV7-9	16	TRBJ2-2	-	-	TGTGCCAGCAGTATAGGGGGTTTAACGAACACCGGGGAGCTGTTTTTT	CASSIGGLTNTGELFF
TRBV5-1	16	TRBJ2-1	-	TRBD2	TGCGCCAGCAGCCTGGGAGGTCTAGCGGGAAGCGATGAGCAGTTCTTC	CASSLGGLAGSDEQFF
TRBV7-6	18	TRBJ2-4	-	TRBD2	TGTGCCAGCAGCTCCCGCCGCGGGGGAGTTCTAGCCAAAAACATTCAGTACTTC	CASSSRRGGVLAKNIQYF
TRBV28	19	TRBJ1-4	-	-	TGTGCCAGCAGTTTAGGCCCCATCAGGGGTAGGGCAACTAATGAAAAACTGTTTTTT	CASSLGPIRGRATNEKLFF
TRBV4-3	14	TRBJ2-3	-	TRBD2	TGCGCCAGCAGCAGACTAGCTGGGGCAGATACGCAGTATTTT	CASSRLAGADTQYF
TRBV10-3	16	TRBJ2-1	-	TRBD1	TGTGCCATCAGTGAGTCGTATGGACAGGGTTACAATGAGCAGTTCTTC	CAISESYGQGYNEQFF
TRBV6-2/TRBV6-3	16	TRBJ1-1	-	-	TGTGCCAGCAGTTATCGCGCGATTGCGCTGAACACTGAAGCTTTCTTT	CASSYRAIALNTEAFF
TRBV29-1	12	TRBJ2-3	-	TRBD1	TGCAGCGCGACAGGGTCTCGAGATACGCAGTATTTT	CSATGSRDTQYF
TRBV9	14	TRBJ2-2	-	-	TGTGCCAGCAGCGTAATCGGGGGAACCGGGGAGCTGTTTTTT	CASSVIGGTGELFF
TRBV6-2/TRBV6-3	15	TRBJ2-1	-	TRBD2	TGTGCCAGCAGTTCCGGGACTAGCGACTACAATGAGCAGTTCTTC	CASSSGTSDYNEQFF
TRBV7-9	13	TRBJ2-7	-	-	TGTGCCAGCACCCTAGATCCGCCGGACGAGCAGTACTTC	CASTLDPPDEQYF
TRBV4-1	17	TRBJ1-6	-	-	TGCGCCAGCAGCCAGGGGGAAGGGAGGAGAAACAATTCACCCCTCCACTTT	CASSQGEGRRNNSPLHF
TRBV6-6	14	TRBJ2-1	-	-	TGTGCCAGCAGCCTTAATAGCGGATACAATGAGCAGTTCTTC	CASSLNSGYNEQFF
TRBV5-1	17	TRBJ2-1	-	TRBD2	TGCGCCAGCAGCTCCTTCCAGACTAGCGTCTCTTACAATGAGCAGTTCTTC	CASSSFQTSVSYNEQFF
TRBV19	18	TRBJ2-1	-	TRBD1	TGTGCCAGTAGTACCAACCGGGGACAGGGGGCGATCTACAATGAGCAGTTCTTC	CASSTNRGQGAIYNEQFF
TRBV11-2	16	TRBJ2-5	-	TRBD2	TGTGCCAGCAGCTCTATTCGCGGGGGAATCGAGGAGACCCAGTACTTC	CASSSIRGGIEETQYF
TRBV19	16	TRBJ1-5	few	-	TGTGCCAGTAGCCTCCCGGGGGGGGGCGCAGGGCAGCCCCAGCATTTT	CASSLPGGGAGQPQHF
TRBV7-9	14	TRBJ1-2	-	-	TGTGCCAGCAGCTTAGTGGGAGGAGGCCGTGGCTACACCTTC	CASSLVGGGRGYTF
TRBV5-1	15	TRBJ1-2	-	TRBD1	TGCGCCAGCAGCTACCTACAGGGGGCAGACTATGGCTACACCTTC	CASSYLQGADYGYTF
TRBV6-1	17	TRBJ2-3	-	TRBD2	TGTGCCAGCAGTGAAGCGGCGGGAGGACTTAGCACAGATACGCAGTATTTT	CASSEAAGGLSTDTQYF
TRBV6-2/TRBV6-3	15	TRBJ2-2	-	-	TGTGCCAGCAGTTACTTAATCATGAGGGCCGGGGAGCTGTTTTTT	CASSYLIMRAGELFF